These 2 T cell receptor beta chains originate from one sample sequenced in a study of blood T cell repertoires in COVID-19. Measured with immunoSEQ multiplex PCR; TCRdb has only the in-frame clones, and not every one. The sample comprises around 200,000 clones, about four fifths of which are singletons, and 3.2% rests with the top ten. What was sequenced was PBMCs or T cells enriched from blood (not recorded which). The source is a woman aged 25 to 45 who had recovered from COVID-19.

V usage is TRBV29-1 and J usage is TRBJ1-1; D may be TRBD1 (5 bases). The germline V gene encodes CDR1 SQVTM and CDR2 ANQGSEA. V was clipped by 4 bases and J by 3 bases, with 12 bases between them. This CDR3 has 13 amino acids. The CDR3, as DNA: TGCAGCGTTGGTTTAGGGGCGCACACTGAAGCTTTCTTT. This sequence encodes CSVGLGAHTEAFF. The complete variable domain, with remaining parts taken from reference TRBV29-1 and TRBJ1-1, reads SAVISQKPSRDICQRGTSLTIQCQVDSQVTMMFWYRQQPGQSLTLIATANQGSEATYESGFVIDKFPISRPNLTFSTLTVSNMSPEDSSIYLCSVGLGAHTEAFFGQGTRLTVV.

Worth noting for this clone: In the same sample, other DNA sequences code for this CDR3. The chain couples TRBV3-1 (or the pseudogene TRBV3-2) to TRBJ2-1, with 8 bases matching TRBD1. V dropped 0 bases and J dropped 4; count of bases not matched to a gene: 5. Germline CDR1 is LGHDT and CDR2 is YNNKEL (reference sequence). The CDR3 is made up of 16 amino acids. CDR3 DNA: TGTGCCAGCAGCCAAGATCCGGGACAGGCATACAATGAGCAGTTCTTC. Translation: CASSQDPGQAYNEQFF.